This T cell receptor beta chain is drawn from a study of vaccination effects on CD4 cells after COVID-19. Assay used: immunoSEQ multiplex PCR; TCRdb lists only in-frame clones, some missing. The repertoire consists of 41,000 or so clones, with 65% to 80% occurring once and the leading ten covering about 3.1%. Comments on this clone: Its matching antigen is unknown.

ViraFEST assay sequencing came after antigen-specific CD4+ T cells were expanded with viral peptide pools. Upon completion of 10 to 11 days in culture, CD4+ T cells were isolated. Vaccine recipients lacked prior SARS-CoV-2 infection and had negative nucleocapsid antibodies. Regarding the study as a whole: Recruitment yielded few convalescent patients, and the study had no early post-infection timepoints.

Sample: CD4+ T cells from PBMCs cultured with HCoV-NL63 spike peptides, taken before COVID-19 vaccination. The receptor was isolated from a human donor who received a COVID-19 vaccine.

Here the CDR3 DNA reads TGTGCCAGCAGTTACAGGGTAGACGAGCAGTACGTC. Translation gives CASSYRVDEQYV. The V and J genes are TRBV12-3 or TRBV12-4 and TRBJ2-7, with D possibly matching TRBD1 (6 bases). V gave up 4 bases and J gave up 5 bases, with 9 bases separating them. The length of the CDR3 is 12 residues.